This TCR beta chain appears in the sequencing data of a study of blood T cell repertoires in COVID-19. The wider study: Material from acute and convalescent COVID-19 was sourced from the United States, Italy and Spain. PBMCs, B-cell-depleted T cells, or T cells were the source of the cDNA or gDNA that made up the material.

CDR3 length: 16 amino acids. The V gene end was trimmed by 2 bases and the J gene end by 3 bases; junction bases not matched to a gene: 6. Germline assignment: CDR1 SGHNT and CDR2 YYREEE (reference sequence). Original handling: Amplification from reference gene primers served as the basis for estimated nucleated cell counts. TCRdb's table, derived via immunoSEQ multiplex PCR, lists solely in-frame clones and lacks some. The DNA gave D and trimming, while V, J and clone size come from that table. Among a few hundred thousand clones listed, roughly 90% were seen once. The J gene is TRBJ2-1, the V gene TRBV5-4; 9 bases fit TRBD1. The sample consisted of peripheral blood. The TCR sequence derives from a woman aged 45-60 years with active or convalescent COVID-19. The CDR3 DNA reads TGTGCCAGCAGCTTTCTCGGGACAGGGAACTACAATGAGCAGTTCTTC. It specifies CASSFLGTGNYNEQFF.